This note documents a single TCR beta chain sequence. This clonotype was seen a single time. Its cognate antigen has yet to be identified. There are no base qualities to consult, and no much larger clone falls within one base. Resting on one read, the evidence is weak. These data are taken from a study of human T cells and chemical hapten exposure (dated by TCRdb to 2020 to 2022). With regard to the full study: For sensitization, 2% DPC in acetone was applied to a 2 cm by 2 cm area of upper inner arm skin. Throughout the study period of around 24 weeks, patients also received therapeutic DPC doses to the scalp every week. Patch testing was done on the upper back using Finn chambers containing 0.01% DPC, and results were scored after 6 days according to International Contact Dermatitis Research Group standards. The patient cohort, mostly female, included alopecia areata with under or over 50% scalp involvement, alopecia totalis and alopecia universalis. The libraries were sequenced as a pool, and the TCR yield per sample differed mostly because of small variations in library volumes within the pool. In alopecia patients, the study followed how the peripheral blood TCR repertoire changed in vivo over primary and secondary sensitization to diphenylcyclopropenone (DPC), a hapten. Patient blood was sampled pre-sensitization (week 0) and at 2, 6 and about 24 weeks after DPC sensitization. About 30 alopecia patients provided blood for TCR sequencing at one to four time points (pre-sensitization, 2, 6 and 24 weeks). The paper's findings and limits, for the study overall: Patch test score correlated positively with the number of PT1 expanded TCRs, reaching significance at thresholds 8, 16 and 32 but not at 4. Significantly more large CDR3 similarity clusters were formed by expanded TCRs than by pre-sensitization or healthy control sets, consistent with antigen-driven responses. Repeated subsampling changed both the strength of the expansion versus patch-test correlation and the threshold at which the correlation became significant. DPC sensitization did not change the number of TCRs with a frequency above 1 in 1000, and there was no evidence of changes in global repertoire structure. All patients had alopecia, a presumed autoimmune disease, so their immune response might differ from that of healthy individuals.

Library preparation employed RACE. Sequencing was carried out with a NextSeq 500. During library preparation, unique molecular identifiers were attached to individual cDNA molecules so that TCRs could be counted in a quantitative, reproducible way. Each blood RNA sample was used to sequence both TCR alpha and TCR beta chains. On the study's bioinformatics: The median number of TCRs per sample was over 85,000, ranging from roughly 23,224 to 690,600. The Decombinator software suite was used to annotate the V, J and CDR3 of the TCR reads. For the PS versus PT1 abundance plots, all samples were subsampled to the same number of TCRs (28,000). Expanded TCRs were defined as absent before sensitization and observed at least eight times at the 2-week time point. The public reads were reprocessed in TCRdb via fastp at Q25 and MiXCR, keeping in-frame beta chains. Rows with one shared CDR3 protein collapse into an entry with the most common genes and DNA. The V and J calls reflect TCRdb's pipeline rather than the authors' work. In this sample the table shows more than 250,000 distinct CDR3 sequences, about 9% of which occur a single time. The ten biggest clones cover about 2.1% of the sample.

The CDR3 spans 16 residues, from the cysteine through the phenylalanine. CDR3 DNA is the only sequence kept; it has 48 bases, read in frame from the first base. Trimming at the junction amounts to 1 base on V and 1 base on J, and the germline ends lie 13 bases apart. CDR1 and CDR2 were assigned from the germline V gene as SGHTA and FQGNSA. What this sample's time point label stands for: pre-sensitization, week 0. According to the study, the label for this sample's treatment or condition signals: therapeutic diphenylcyclopropenone sensitization with weekly scalp DPC. Blood at each patch-test visit was drawn before the patch test was applied. To be eligible, patients had to be aged 18 to 70, diagnosed with alopecia and judged suitable for DPC therapy, while pregnant patients were excluded. Total RNA was extracted from unfractionated whole blood collected in Tempus Blood RNA tubes.

Source: whole blood, taken in connection with sensitization to the hapten diphenylcyclopropenone (DPC). The V gene is TRBV7-2 and the J gene is TRBJ2-5, with TRBD2 as a weak D call on 5 bases. This clonotype was obtained from a woman aged 40 to 50 with alopecia areata. Some clones in this sample may be carry-over from other donors' samples. CDR3 protein: CASSLGLSLGQETQYF. The nucleotides read TGTGCCAGCAGCTTAGGACTAAGTTTAGGCCAAGAGACCCAGTACTTC.